A single sample is the source of the 13 T cell receptor beta chains below, sequenced in a study of CD8+ T cells in alopecia areata (dated by TCRdb to the late 2010s). Library method: the immunoSEQ multiplex PCR assay. RNA was extracted from all samples and reverse transcribed into cDNA, which served as template for TCR sequencing. Imported from immuneACCESS, the table was reduced by TCRdb to in-frame sequences with V and J called. These copies leave out some clones; in studies compared against another copy, an unresolved V gene accounts for under half, and the cause of the remainder is not known. The sample records 140,000 to 150,000 clones, 40% to 65% of which are singletons. Roughly 0.99% of the sample belongs to the ten largest clones. This sample's time point label indicates: baseline before oral tofacitinib. The sample consisted of CD4+ T cells sorted from blood, taken at week 0. These receptors came from a human donor with alopecia areata.

V usage is TRBV29-1 and J usage is TRBJ2-7; D is possibly TRBD2 (5 bases). The germline V and J ends were trimmed by 7 bases and 2 bases, with 15 bases remaining between them. This CDR3 contains 13 residues. Germline V lookup: CDR1 SQVTM, CDR2 ANQGSEA. For the CDR3, the DNA is TGCAGCGCTAAAGGTGGGGAGACCTACGAGCAGTACTTC. This codes for CSAKGGETYEQYF.

The chain carries TRBV5-1 and TRBJ2-5; D uncertain. Germline assignment: CDR1 SGHRS and CDR2 YFSETQ. The CDR3 runs to 15 residues. Between the trimmed V and J ends, which lost 4 bases and 1 base, there was a span of 14 bases. CDR3: CASSPPDGRQETQYF. CDR3 sequence (DNA): TGCGCCAGCAGCCCCCCGGACGGACGCCAAGAGACCCAGTACTTC. The full variable domain, completed using reference TRBV5-1 and TRBJ2-5, is KAGVTQTPRYLIKTRGQQVTLSCSPISGHRSVSWYQQTPGQGLQFLFEYFSETQRNKGNFPGRFSGRQFSNSRSEMNVSTLELGDSALYLCASSPPDGRQETQYFGPGTRLLVL.

The J gene is TRBJ2-1, the V gene TRBV6-1, with 9 bases matching TRBD2. The CDR3 spans 15 residues. V gave up 5 bases and J gave up 6 bases; unmatched junction bases: 8. Germline CDR1 reads MNHNS; CDR2 reads SASEGT. The chain's CDR3 is CASSSELAGLNEQFF. The DNA of the CDR3 is TGTGCCAGCAGTTCGGAACTAGCGGGTCTCAATGAGCAGTTCTTC.

V gene TRBV7-2 combines with J gene TRBJ2-7; D remains unclear. Looked up from germline, CDR1 is SGHTA and CDR2 is FQGNSA. The CDR3 sequence is 15 residues long. V lost 5 bases and J 0 bases, leaving 14 bases between the germline ends. The CDR3 DNA is TGTGCCAGCAGCCGCAGCCCCTCAAGCTCCTACGAGCAGTACTTC. The encoded protein is CASSRSPSSSYEQYF.

V gene TRBV30 combines with J gene TRBJ2-1; D ambiguous. The ends were cut back, 0 bases at V and 2 bases at J, with 8 bases in the middle. The length of the CDR3 is 14 residues. Germline CDR1 is GTSNPN and CDR2 is SVGIG (reference sequence). CDR3 amino acids: CAWSVGVPYNEQFF. CDR3 bases: TGTGCCTGGAGTGTAGGCGTCCCCTACAATGAGCAGTTCTTC.

This chain connects TRBV9 to TRBJ1-1; D is perhaps TRBD1 (5 bases). CDR1 and CDR2 from the germline V gene are SGDLS and YYNGEE. The V end was cut by 4 bases, the J end by 11 bases, with 24 bases between. The CDR3 has 15 residues. Here the CDR3 DNA reads TGTGCCAGCAGCACAAACCCGGGGACGGCCTTGAGGGCTTTCTTT. Its protein is CASSTNPGTALRAFF.

The rearrangement uses TRBV14 and TRBJ2-1, with 8 bases identical to TRBD1. Unmatched junction bases numbered 4, after V lost 6 bases and J lost 6 bases. Germline CDR1 and CDR2: SGHDN and FVKESK. The CDR3 sequence is 13 residues long. The CDR3 DNA is TGTGCCAGCAGTTACGACAGGGGCAATGAGCAGTTCTTC. Its protein product is CASSYDRGNEQFF.

The rearrangement joins TRBV30 to TRBJ2-7, with 8 bases identical to TRBD2. CDR3 size: 14 residues. Trimming cost V 4 bases and J 0 bases; bases outside gene matches: 5. Germline CDR1 is GTSNPN and CDR2 is SVGIG (reference sequence). CDR3 sequence: CAWTWSGGSYEQYF. CDR3 nucleotides: TGTGCCTGGACTTGGAGCGGGGGCTCCTACGAGCAGTACTTC.

This clone has only a few counts. This sequence joins TRBV5-5 and TRBJ2-2, with no clear D. CDR3 length equals 14 residues. Germline V lookup: CDR1 SGHKS, CDR2 YYEKEE (reference sequence). The V gene lost 0 bases and the J gene lost 3 bases, with 6 bases spanning the gap. This chain's CDR3 is CASSLAVDTGELFF. CDR3 nucleotide sequence: TGTGCCAGCAGCTTGGCGGTTGACACCGGGGAGCTGTTTTTT.

The chain employs TRBV7-9 and TRBJ2-1; 8 bases line up with TRBD1. Per the germline V gene, CDR1 is SEHNR and CDR2 is FQNEAQ (reference sequence). V was clipped by 3 bases and J by 8 bases; unmatched bases: 18. The CDR3 sequence is 18 residues long. The CDR3 reads CASSFVFLGTGSLDEQFF. CDR3 bases: TGTGCCAGCAGCTTCGTATTCTTAGGGACAGGCTCCCTGGATGAGCAGTTCTTC.

This clone was seen a handful of times. The chain is built from TRBV7-2 and TRBJ2-1; the match to TRBD2 covers 9 bases. J was trimmed by 8 bases and V by 5 bases; bases with no gene match: 10. The germline V gene encodes CDR1 SGHTA and CDR2 FQGNSA. This CDR3 spans 15 amino acids. The CDR3 protein is CASSRRTSDLDEQFF. For the CDR3, the DNA is TGTGCCAGCAGCCGACGGACTAGCGATTTAGATGAGCAGTTCTTC. The whole variable domain, filled in from reference TRBV7-2 and TRBJ2-1, reads GAGVSQSPSNKVTEKGKDVELRCDPISGHTALYWYRQSLGQGLEFLIYFQGNSAPDKSGLPSDRFSAERTGGSVSTLTIQRTQQEDSAVYLCASSRRTSDLDEQFFGPGTRLTVL.

The CDR3 nucleotides read TGTGCCTGGGGCTCAGAGCATGAAGCTTTCTTT. It encodes CAWGSEHEAFF. The V gene is TRBV30, the J gene TRBJ1-1, with no clear D. Trimming left V 5 bases short and J 7 bases short, with 11 bases between. Germline V CDR1 and CDR2: GTSNPN, SVGIG (reference sequence). The CDR3 is made up of 11 amino acids.

The chain links TRBV5-1 to TRBJ2-6; maybe TRBD2 (6 bases). CDR3 size: 18 residues. Trimming stripped 4 bases from V and 0 bases from J, with 17 bases between. Germline V gene data show CDR1 as SGHRS and CDR2 as YFSETQ. CDR3 in DNA: TGCGCCAGCAGCCCCCGTGGTAGCGGAGGCTCTGGGGCCAACGTCCTGACTTTC. Encoded protein: CASSPRGSGGSGANVLTF.